The T cell receptor beta chain described here comes from a study of blood T cell repertoires in COVID-19. Study-level information: The United States, Italy and Spain were the sources of the acute and convalescent COVID-19 samples.

Original processing notes: Estimated nucleated cell counts came from reference gene primer amplification. The protocol was immunoSEQ multiplex PCR, while the TCRdb copy is restricted to in-frame clones and leaves out a portion. Clone size and the V and J calls come from that table; the DNA yielded D and trimming. The sample carries about 220,000 clones, 88% recorded once. This clone has only a few counts. This TCR was recovered from a man aged 35 to 55 with acute or convalescent COVID-19. The sequenced sample was peripheral blood.

In DNA form, the CDR3 reads TGTGCCAGCAGCGTAGGAGGGAAAGGCAGCAATCAGCCCCAGCATTTT. Translation: CASSVGGKGSNQPQHF. The chain is built from TRBV9 and TRBJ1-5; unclear D gene. Germline V gene sequence: CDR1 SGDLS, CDR2 YYNGEE. V was pared by 0 bases and J by 1 base, with 11 bases between. The CDR3 is made up of 16 amino acids.